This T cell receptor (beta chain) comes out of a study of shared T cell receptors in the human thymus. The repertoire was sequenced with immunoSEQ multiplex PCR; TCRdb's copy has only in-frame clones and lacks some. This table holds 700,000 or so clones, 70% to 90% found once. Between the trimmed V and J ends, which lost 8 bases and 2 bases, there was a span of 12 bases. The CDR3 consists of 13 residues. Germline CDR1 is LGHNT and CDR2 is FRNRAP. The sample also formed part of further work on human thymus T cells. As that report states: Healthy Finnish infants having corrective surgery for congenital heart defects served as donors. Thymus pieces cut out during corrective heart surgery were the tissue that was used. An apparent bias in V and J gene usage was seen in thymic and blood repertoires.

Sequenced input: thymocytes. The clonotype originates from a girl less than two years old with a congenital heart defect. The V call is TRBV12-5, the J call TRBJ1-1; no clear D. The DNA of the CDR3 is TGTGCTAGTAGCAGGAGGGCAAACACTGAAGCTTTCTTT. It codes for CASSRRANTEAFF.